Sequencing of this T cell receptor (beta chain) was carried out in a study of shared clonotypes between healthy human individuals. TCRdb's table, derived via immunoSEQ multiplex PCR, lists solely in-frame clones and lacks some. The table records about 640,000 clones, about two thirds of them present only once. Germline loops: CDR1 SQVTM, CDR2 ANQGSEA. Deletions cut 5 bases from V and 5 bases from J, with 9 bases between. The CDR3 extends over 11 amino acids. The receptor's source is a woman aged 25 to 39 in good health. J is TRBJ2-5 and V is TRBV29-1; D is unclear. The specimen sequenced was memory CD4+ T cells sorted from blood. Documented subset: CD45RA-negative fraction. DNA for the CDR3: TGCAGCGTTTCAAGGATGGAGACCCAGTACTTC. It translates to CSVSRMETQYF.